A selection of T cell receptor beta chains follows, all from one sample in a study of T cells expressing NK-cell markers. TCRdb reanalyzed the 5' RACE reads and collapses them to one entry per CDR3 protein, without DNA. This table holds over 150,000 distinct CDR3 sequences. The sequencing input was blood T cells: a sorted CD56 or NKG2C T cell subset, CD4+ or CD8+ T cells, or bulk PBMC T cells (not recorded which). The receptors come from a man aged 18-75 years in good health. CDR3s include the opening cysteine and the closing phenylalanine or tryptophan.

j_gene: TRBJ1-6; v_gene: TRBV13; len: 14; CDR3aa: CATTTSSYNSPLHF
j_gene: TRBJ2-3; v_gene: TRBV28; len: 13; CDR3aa: CASSLVAFDTQYF
j_gene: TRBJ2-3; v_gene: TRBV9; len: 13; CDR3aa: CASSDGVADTQYF
j_gene: TRBJ2-1; v_gene: TRBV18; len: 15; CDR3aa: CASSPGTSGHNEQFF
j_gene: TRBJ2-2; v_gene: TRBV19; len: 15; CDR3aa: CASSIIGEITGELFF
j_gene: TRBJ2-1; v_gene: TRBV3-1; len: 15; CDR3aa: CASSAAASGSPDPFF
j_gene: TRBJ2-5; v_gene: TRBV20-1; len: 17; CDR3aa: CSAPGLAGSFVQETQYF
j_gene: TRBJ2-7; v_gene: TRBV5-4; len: 14; CDR3aa: CASSIHRDGYEQYF
j_gene: TRBJ1-2; v_gene: TRBV7-3; len: 15; CDR3aa: CASSLTGRYYYGYTF
j_gene: TRBJ1-2; v_gene: TRBV20-1; len: 12; CDR3aa: CSAQSGGLGYTF
j_gene: TRBJ2-5; v_gene: TRBV19; len: 15; CDR3aa: CASSLGTGEKETQYF
j_gene: TRBJ2-1; v_gene: TRBV6-5; len: 16; CDR3aa: CASSYATSGGDNEQFF
j_gene: TRBJ2-1; v_gene: TRBV12-3/TRBV12-4; len: 11; CDR3aa: CASRGQGWKFF
j_gene: TRBJ1-4; v_gene: TRBV29-1; len: 11; CDR3aa: CSVEDMGELFF
j_gene: TRBJ1-1; v_gene: TRBV20-1; len: 14; CDR3aa: CSARGFMMNTEAFF
j_gene: TRBJ2-5; v_gene: TRBV12-3/TRBV12-4; len: 15; CDR3aa: CASSLPSGGQETQYF
j_gene: TRBJ2-2; v_gene: TRBV4-2; len: 17; CDR3aa: CASSQGGGGHENGELFF
j_gene: TRBJ2-1; v_gene: TRBV9; len: 15; CDR3aa: CASSPRQGTYNEQFF
j_gene: TRBJ2-7; v_gene: TRBV19; len: 16; CDR3aa: CASSNREGLLSYEQYF
j_gene: TRBJ1-1; v_gene: TRBV21-1; len: 15; CDR3aa: CASSQGGASSPEAFF
j_gene: TRBJ2-5; v_gene: TRBV15; len: 14; CDR3aa: CATSRVSEEETQYF
j_gene: TRBJ1-4; v_gene: TRBV7-9; len: 13; CDR3aa: CASSFQADEKLFF
j_gene: TRBJ2-5; v_gene: TRBV9; len: 15; CDR3aa: CASSTHSGGGETQYF
j_gene: TRBJ2-7; v_gene: TRBV3-1; len: 14; CDR3aa: CASSPGRLTGEQYF
j_gene: TRBJ1-4; v_gene: TRBV6-1; len: 14; CDR3aa: CASRSGTGNEKLFF
j_gene: TRBJ1-3; v_gene: TRBV6-5; len: 16; CDR3aa: CASSYTFGQGRNTIYF
j_gene: TRBJ2-3; v_gene: TRBV2; len: 16; CDR3aa: CASSERSGELTDTQYF
j_gene: TRBJ1-5; v_gene: TRBV4-2; len: 15; CDR3aa: CASSTTGDSWQPQHF
j_gene: TRBJ2-4; v_gene: TRBV30; len: 12; CDR3aa: CAWNLGGNIQYF
j_gene: TRBJ2-7; v_gene: TRBV20-1; len: 15; CDR3aa: CSAREPGGLPYEQYF
j_gene: TRBJ2-7; v_gene: TRBV6-5; len: 15; CDR3aa: CASSYLGQASYEQYF
j_gene: TRBJ2-7; v_gene: TRBV4-1; len: 15; CDR3aa: CASSQDPGSMGEQYF
j_gene: TRBJ2-5; v_gene: TRBV9; len: 16; CDR3aa: CASSGDPMGSQETQYF
j_gene: TRBJ2-7; v_gene: TRBV7-7; len: 14; CDR3aa: CASSSGRGSYEQYF
j_gene: TRBJ1-1; v_gene: TRBV6-6; len: 13; CDR3aa: CASSSLGGTEAFF
j_gene: TRBJ2-1; v_gene: TRBV5-1; len: 13; CDR3aa: CASSVAGENEQFF
j_gene: TRBJ2-7; v_gene: TRBV5-4; len: 15; CDR3aa: CASSPWDRLTYEQYF
j_gene: TRBJ2-1; v_gene: TRBV27; len: 15; CDR3aa: CASSSDRSSYNEQFF
j_gene: TRBJ1-5; v_gene: TRBV2; len: 15; CDR3aa: CASSWDREEDQPQHF
j_gene: TRBJ2-1; v_gene: TRBV5-6; len: 18; CDR3aa: CASSKIRLAGGVYNEQFF
j_gene: TRBJ1-4; v_gene: TRBV7-6; len: 14; CDR3aa: CASTWTDRNEKLFF
j_gene: TRBJ2-7; v_gene: TRBV13; len: 14; CDR3aa: CASSLFTFTYEQYF